The clone carrying this TCR beta chain was counted a few times. As yet, its antigen is unknown. This entry is derived from a study of vaccination and CD4 T cells after COVID-19. Germline-derived CDR1 and CDR2 are MDHEN and SYDVKM. V was pared by 5 bases and J by 4 bases, with 8 bases of the junction left unmatched. CDR3 length equals 15 residues. The study sequenced cultured CD4+ T cell DNA using the Oncomine TCR Beta short-read assay. TCRdb used MiXCR to reprocess the PCR reads, holding one entry per CDR3 protein. The sample lists about 18,000 distinct CDR3 sequences, 40% to 50% occurring once. Treatment of the sample: 10-day PBMC culture with coronavirus spike peptide pools or control peptides (ViraFEST assay).

The starting material was CD4+ T cells from blood, cultured in vitro, obtained after SARS-CoV-2 vaccination. The clonotype was recovered from a human donor who had recovered from COVID-19. The rearrangement uses TRBV28 and TRBJ2-3; TRBD2 matches at 8 bases. CDR3 in amino acids: CASSPSTSASDTQYF. In nucleotides, the CDR3 is TGTGCCAGCAGTCCATCGACTAGCGCTTCAGATACGCAGTATTTT.